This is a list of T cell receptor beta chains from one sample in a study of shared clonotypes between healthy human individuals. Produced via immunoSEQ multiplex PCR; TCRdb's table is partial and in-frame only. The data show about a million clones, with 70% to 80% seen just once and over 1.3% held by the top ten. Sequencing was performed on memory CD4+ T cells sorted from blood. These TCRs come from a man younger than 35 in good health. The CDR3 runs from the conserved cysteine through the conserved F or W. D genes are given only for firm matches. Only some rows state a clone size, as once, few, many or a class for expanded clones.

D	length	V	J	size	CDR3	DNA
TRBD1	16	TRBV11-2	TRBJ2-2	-	CASSRYRQGNTGELFF	TGTGCCAGCAGCCGCTATAGACAGGGTAACACCGGGGAGCTGTTTTTT
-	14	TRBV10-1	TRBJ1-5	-	CASSDGTVDQPQHF	TGCGCCAGCAGTGACGGGACGGTAGATCAGCCCCAGCATTTT
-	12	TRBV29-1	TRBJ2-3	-	CSAGRSTDTQYF	TGCAGCGCAGGCAGAAGCACAGATACGCAGTATTTT
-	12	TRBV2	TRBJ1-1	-	CASMTTGKETFF	TGTGCCAGCATGACCACCGGGAAAGAAACTTTCTTT
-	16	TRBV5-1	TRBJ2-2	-	CASRVDPGANTGELFF	TGCGCCAGCAGGGTAGACCCTGGAGCGAACACCGGGGAGCTGTTTTTT
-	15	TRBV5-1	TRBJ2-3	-	CASSLASGGTDTQYF	TGCGCCAGCAGCTTGGCGTCCGGGGGTACAGATACGCAGTATTTT
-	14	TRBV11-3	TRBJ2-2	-	CASSADPNTGELFF	TGTGCCAGCAGCGCTGACCCGAACACCGGGGAGCTGTTTTTT
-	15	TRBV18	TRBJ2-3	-	CASSPTWGSTDTQYF	TGTGCCAGCTCACCTACTTGGGGAAGCACAGATACGCAGTATTTT
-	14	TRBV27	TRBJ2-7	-	CASSIRDTSYEQYF	TGTGCCAGCAGTATCCGGGACACCTCCTACGAGCAGTACTTC
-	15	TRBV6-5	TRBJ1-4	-	CASSYSRGAVEKLFF	TGTGCCAGCAGTTACTCGAGGGGGGCGGTTGAAAAACTGTTTTTT
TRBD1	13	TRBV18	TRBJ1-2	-	CASSPDRAYGYTF	TGTGCCAGCTCACCAGACAGGGCCTATGGCTACACCTTC
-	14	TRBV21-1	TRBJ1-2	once	CASIGTGETYGYTF	TGTGCCAGCATTGGGACAGGGGAAACATATGGCTACACCTTC
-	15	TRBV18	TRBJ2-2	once	CASSPSSLNTGELFF	TGTGCCAGCTCACCAAGTTCTCTCAACACCGGGGAGCTGTTTTTT
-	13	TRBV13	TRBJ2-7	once	CASSPLRRDEQYF	TGTGCCAGCAGCCCTCTTAGGCGAGATGAGCAGTACTTC
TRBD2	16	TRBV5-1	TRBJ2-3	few	CASSLGASGATDTQYF	TGCGCCAGCAGCTTGGGGGCTAGCGGGGCCACAGATACGCAGTATTTT
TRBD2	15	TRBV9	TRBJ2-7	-	CASSVDRAGVGEQYF	TGTGCCAGCAGCGTAGATCGTGCGGGAGTCGGCGAGCAGTACTTC
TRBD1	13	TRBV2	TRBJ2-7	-	CASRTTGAYEQYF	TGTGCCAGCAGGACGACAGGGGCCTACGAGCAGTACTTC
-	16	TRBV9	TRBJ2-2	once	CASSVDGGASTGELFF	TGTGCCAGCAGCGTAGACGGCGGGGCTAGCACCGGGGAGCTGTTTTTT
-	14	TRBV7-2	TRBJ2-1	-	CASSLELVYNEQFF	TGTGCCAGCAGCTTAGAACTAGTTTACAATGAGCAGTTCTTC
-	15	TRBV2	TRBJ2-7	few	CASSDSQGGVYEQYF	TGTGCCAGCAGTGATTCACAGGGAGGTGTCTACGAGCAGTACTTC
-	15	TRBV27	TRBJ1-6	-	CASSLSGTSNSPLHF	TGTGCCAGCAGTTTATCCGGGACAAGTAATTCACCCCTCCACTTT
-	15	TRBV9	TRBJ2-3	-	CASSVYGGPTDTQYF	TGTGCCAGCAGCGTATACGGGGGACCTACAGATACGCAGTATTTT
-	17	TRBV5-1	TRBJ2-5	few	CASSGGEELTLWRTQYF	TGCGCCAGCAGCGGGGGAGAAGAGTTGACCCTTTGGAGGACCCAGTACTTC
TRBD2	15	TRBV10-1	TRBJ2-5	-	CASPLTSGSGETQYF	TGCGCCAGCCCTCTCACTAGCGGGAGTGGAGAGACCCAGTACTTC
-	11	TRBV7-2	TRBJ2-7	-	CASSLEYEQYF	TGTGCCAGCAGCTTAGAGTACGAGCAGTACTTC
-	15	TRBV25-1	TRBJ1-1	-	CASRSTQGMNTEAFF	TGTGCCAGCAGAAGTACCCAGGGGATGAACACTGAAGCTTTCTTT
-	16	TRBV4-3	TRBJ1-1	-	CASSQEGGRVNTEAFF	TGCGCCAGCAGCCAAGAGGGGGGTAGGGTGAACACTGAAGCTTTCTTT
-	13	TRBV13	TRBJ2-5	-	CASSPRLLETQYF	TGTGCCAGCAGCCCGAGGTTATTAGAGACCCAGTACTTC
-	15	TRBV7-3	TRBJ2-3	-	CASSGQGATTDTQYF	TGTGCCAGCAGCGGGCAGGGCGCAACCACAGATACGCAGTATTTT
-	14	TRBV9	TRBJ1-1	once	CASQRGIGNTEAFF	TGTGCCAGTCAAAGGGGCATCGGGAACACTGAAGCTTTCTTT
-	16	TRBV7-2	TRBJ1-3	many	CASSLEPGSSGNTIYF	TGTGCCAGCAGCTTAGAACCAGGATCCTCTGGAAACACCATATATTTT
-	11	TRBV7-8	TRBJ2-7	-	CASSSRYEQYF	TGTGCCAGCAGCTCTCGGTACGAGCAGTACTTC
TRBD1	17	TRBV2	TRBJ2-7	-	CASSVNWSGTGAKEQYF	TGTGCCAGCAGTGTGAACTGGAGCGGGACAGGGGCCAAGGAGCAGTACTTC
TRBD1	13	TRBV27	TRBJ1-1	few	CASSSDRFTEAFF	TGTGCCAGCAGCTCGGACAGGTTCACTGAAGCTTTCTTT
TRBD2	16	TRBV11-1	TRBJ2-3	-	CASSLTSGGRIDTQYF	TGTGCCAGCAGCCTGACTAGCGGGGGCAGGATAGATACGCAGTATTTT
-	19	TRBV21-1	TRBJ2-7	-	CASSKAPPFRQGKIYEQYF	TGTGCCAGCAGCAAAGCCCCCCCGTTTAGACAGGGAAAAATCTACGAGCAGTACTTC
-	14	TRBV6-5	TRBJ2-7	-	CASSYSSQGYEQYF	TGTGCCAGCAGTTACTCTTCGCAGGGCTACGAGCAGTACTTC
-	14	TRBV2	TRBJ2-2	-	CASRGQSGTGELFF	TGTGCCAGCAGAGGACAATCCGGGACCGGGGAGCTGTTTTTT